The clone carrying this T cell receptor beta chain was recorded at least ten times. Amplification targeted TCR beta CDR3 regions from RNA transcripts. Using the HTBI primer set, a first-round RT-PCR was run on the TCR CDR3. MiXCR was run by TCRdb on the multiplex PCR reads, yielding one entry per CDR3 protein. The table records fewer than 550,000 distinct CDR3 sequences, around 16% of them present only once. The record originates from a study of T cells in Graves' hyperthyroidism and ophthalmopathy. CDR1 and CDR2 from the germline V gene are SGHRS and YFSETQ. CDR3 length equals 17 residues. Trimming pared 3 bases from V and 0 bases from J, leaving 18 bases between.

The clonotype was recovered from a woman aged 18-35 years with Graves' hyperthyroidism. The chain combines TRBV5-1 with TRBJ1-1; no clear D. The material sequenced was blood. The CDR3 here is CASSSSALGGMNTEAFF. Written as DNA, the CDR3 is TGCGCCAGCAGCTCCTCAGCATTGGGCGGTATGAACACTGAAGCTTTCTTT.